This TCR beta chain was identified in a study of blood T cell repertoires in COVID-19. Study information: Sources were T cells, B-cell-depleted T cells, or PBMCs; the material itself was cDNA or gDNA.

Authors' methods: Amplified reference gene primers provided the basis for estimating nucleated cell counts. Only in-frame clones appear in the TCRdb table, and some are missing; sequencing was by immunoSEQ multiplex PCR. V and J calls and clone size are copied from that table; D and trimming were computed from the DNA. Here the sample spans some 100,000 clones, about 82% being singletons. V lost 5 bases and J lost 8; bases outside the gene matches: 10. Germline V gene lookup returns CDR1 MNHEY and CDR2 SVGEGT. The CDR3 covers 16 residues. Material: peripheral blood. The rearrangement uses TRBV6-2 or TRBV6-3 and TRBJ1-6, with 9 bases aligning to TRBD1. This clonotype was sampled from a woman in her 70s with active or convalescent COVID-19. DNA for the CDR3: TGTGCCAGCAGTCGAAAAAAAACAGGGGGCGATTCACCCCTCCACTTT. It translates to CASSRKKTGGDSPLHF.